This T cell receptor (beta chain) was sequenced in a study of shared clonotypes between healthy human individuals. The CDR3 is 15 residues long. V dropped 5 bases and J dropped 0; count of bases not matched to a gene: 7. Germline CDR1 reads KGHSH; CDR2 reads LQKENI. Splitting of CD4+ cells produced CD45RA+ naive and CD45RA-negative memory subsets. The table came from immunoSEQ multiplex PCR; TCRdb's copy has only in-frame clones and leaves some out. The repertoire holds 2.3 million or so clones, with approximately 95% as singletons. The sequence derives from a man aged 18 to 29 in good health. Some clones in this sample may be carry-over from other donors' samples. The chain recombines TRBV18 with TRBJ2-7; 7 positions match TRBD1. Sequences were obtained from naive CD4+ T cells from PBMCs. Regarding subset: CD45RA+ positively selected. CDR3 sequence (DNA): TGTGCCAGCTCAGCCGGGACAGTTAACTCCTACGAGCAGTACTTC. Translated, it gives CASSAGTVNSYEQYF.